This entry is about one TCR beta chain. Sequenced by immunoSEQ multiplex PCR; TCRdb stores in-frame clones only, minus some. The sample lists some 160,000 clones, roughly 90% seen once, with approximately 6.6% in the top ten. This entry belongs to a study of blood T cell repertoires in COVID-19. In terms of age and location, participants ranged from roughly 18 to 100 years and lived in about two dozen US areas. Two consecutive negative NP/OP PCR tests, clearance, or resolved symptoms defined Cohort 3 recovery. CDR3 length: 12 residues. Germline CDR1 is LNHDA and CDR2 is SQIVND (reference sequence). V was shortened by 6 bases and J by 5 bases, with 10 bases between the two germline ends.

V gene TRBV19 combines with J gene TRBJ1-2; TRBD1 might be the D (5 bases). This receptor was identified in a woman aged 45-65 years who had recovered from COVID-19. What was sequenced was PBMCs or T cells enriched from blood (not recorded which). The CDR3, as DNA: TGTGCCAGTAGGTACCCAGGGTATGGCTACACCTTC. It yields the protein CASRYPGYGYTF. Supplemented by reference TRBV19 and TRBJ1-2, the full variable domain reads DGGITQSPKYLFRKEGQNVTLSCEQNLNHDAMYWYRQDPGQGLRLIYYSQIVNDFQKGDIAEGYSVSREKKESFPLTVTSAQKNPTAFYLCASRYPGYGYTFGSGTRLTVV.